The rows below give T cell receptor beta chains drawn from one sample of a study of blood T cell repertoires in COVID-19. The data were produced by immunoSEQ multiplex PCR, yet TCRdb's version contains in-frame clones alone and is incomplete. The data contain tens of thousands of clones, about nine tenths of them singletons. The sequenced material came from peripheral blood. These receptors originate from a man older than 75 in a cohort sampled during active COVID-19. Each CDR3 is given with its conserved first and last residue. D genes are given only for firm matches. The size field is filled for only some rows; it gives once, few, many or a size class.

TGTGCCAGCTCCACAGGGAAGGATAGCAATCAGCCCCAGCATTTT	CASSTGKDSNQPQHF	.	TRBV18	TRBJ1-5	.
TGTGCCAGCAGCTTACTCCAGGGACAGGGGAGCGTGGCTTTCTTT	CASSLLQGQGSVAFF	TRBD1	TRBV11-2	TRBJ1-1	.
TGTGCCAGCAGCGGGGGGGTTAGCACAGATACGCAGTATTTT	CASSGGVSTDTQYF	TRBD2	TRBV27	TRBJ2-3	.
TGTGCCAGCAGTTCAGGGGCTGAAGCTTTCTTT	CASSSGAEAFF	.	TRBV2	TRBJ1-1	.
TGTGCCAGCCGTTTCGGGAATTCACCCCTCCACTTT	CASRFGNSPLHF	.	TRBV5-8	TRBJ1-6	.
TGTGCCAGCAGCTTGGACTTCTCTGGAAACACCATATATTTT	CASSLDFSGNTIYF	.	TRBV5-5	TRBJ1-3	.
TGTGCCAGCAGTGAATTCGGACAGTCCTACGAGCAGTACTTC	CASSEFGQSYEQYF	.	TRBV2	TRBJ2-7	.
TGTGCCAGCAGCGGCGGACAGGGGGTTCCCCTCAATCAGCCCCAGCATTTT	CASSGGQGVPLNQPQHF	TRBD1	TRBV5-8	TRBJ1-5	.
TGCGCCAGCAGCCAGGACAGGCCGAACACCGGGGAGCTGTTTTTT	CASSQDRPNTGELFF	TRBD1	TRBV5-1	TRBJ2-2	.
TGTGCCAGCACTGTCGGGGTAGTCAGGAACACCGGGGAGCTGTTTTTT	CASTVGVVRNTGELFF	.	TRBV2	TRBJ2-2	.
TGTGCCAGCAGCTCCGCTGGCGGGGGAGGGACAGATACGCAGTATTTT	CASSSAGGGGTDTQYF	TRBD2	TRBV7-9	TRBJ2-3	.
TGCAGCGTTGGTACGACAGGCACAGATACGCAGTATTTT	CSVGTTGTDTQYF	.	TRBV29-1	TRBJ2-3	.
TGTGCCAGCCGGACAGGGGGTCCGTACACTGAAGCTTTCTTT	CASRTGGPYTEAFF	TRBD1	TRBV6-5	TRBJ1-1	.
TGTGCCAGCAGCGCACCCGACTCGAGGGACACTGAAGCTTTCTTT	CASSAPDSRDTEAFF	.	TRBV9	TRBJ1-1	.
TGTGCCAGTAGTATAGTAGCGGGGGGCCAAGAGACCCAGTACTTC	CASSIVAGGQETQYF	TRBD2	TRBV19	TRBJ2-5	.
TGTGCCAGCAGCTTAGAAGCCCCCTACAGGGGTGCACGGGGTACAGATACGCAGTATTTT	CASSLEAPYRGARGTDTQYF	TRBD1	TRBV7-7	TRBJ2-3	.
TGTGCCAGCAAAGGACTAGTTCCCACGCAAGAGACCCAGTACTTC	CASKGLVPTQETQYF	TRBD2	TRBV6-6	TRBJ2-5	.
TGTGCCAGCAGCCAAGAAAGGCTAGCCACCGGGGAGCTGTTTTTT	CASSQERLATGELFF	.	TRBV3-1/TRBV3-2	TRBJ2-2	.
TGCGCCAGCAGCTTCCGACAGGGGGGGAATGAGCAGTTCTTC	CASSFRQGGNEQFF	TRBD1	TRBV5-1	TRBJ2-1	.
TGTGCCAGCTCACCGGAATCAAGGACAATGAACACTGAAGCTTTCTTT	CASSPESRTMNTEAFF	.	TRBV18	TRBJ1-1	.
TGTGCCAGCAGTGAGGCTATGGGCCACAATACGCAGTATTTT	CASSEAMGHNTQYF	.	TRBV2	TRBJ2-3	.
TGCGCCAGCGGGACTAGCGCTGGAGATACGCAGTATTTT	CASGTSAGDTQYF	TRBD2	TRBV5-1	TRBJ2-3	.
TGTGCCTGGTGGGCTAGCAATCAGCCCCAGCATTTT	CAWWASNQPQHF	.	TRBV30	TRBJ1-5	.
TGTGCCACCAGTGATACACCCGCAAACACCATATATTTT	CATSDTPANTIYF	.	TRBV24-1	TRBJ1-3	few
TGTGCCAGCAGCCAACAGGGTCTCACTGAAGCTTTCTTT	CASSQQGLTEAFF	.	TRBV3-1/TRBV3-2	TRBJ1-1	.
TGTGCCAGCAGCCGAGGTACAGGACTAAATTCACCCCTCCACTTT	CASSRGTGLNSPLHF	.	TRBV4-2	TRBJ1-6	.
TGTGCCATCAGTGAGGGACCGGGACAGCGCAACTATGGCTACACCTTC	CAISEGPGQRNYGYTF	TRBD1	TRBV10-3	TRBJ1-2	.
TGCGCCCGCAGCTTGGGGGGGACAGGGGGCTCACCCCTCCACTTT	CARSLGGTGGSPLHF	TRBD1	TRBV5-1	TRBJ1-6	.
TGTGCCAGCTCTAGCAGGGCCCTCGGTGAGACCCAGTACTTC	CASSSRALGETQYF	.	TRBV18	TRBJ2-5	once
TGCGCCAGCAGAAATGGACAGGGCAATGAGCAGTTCTTC	CASRNGQGNEQFF	TRBD1	TRBV5-1	TRBJ2-1	.
TGTGCCAGCAGCCCACAGGGATTACTGAGCAATCAGCCCCAGCATTTT	CASSPQGLLSNQPQHF	.	TRBV3-1/TRBV3-2	TRBJ1-5	.
TGTGCCAGCTTCTATCAAGAGACCCAGTACTTC	CASFYQETQYF	.	TRBV2	TRBJ2-5	once
TGTGCTAGTGGTTTGTCTTTCAATTACAAGAACACTGAAGCTTTCTTT	CASGLSFNYKNTEAFF	.	TRBV12-5	TRBJ1-1	.
TGTGCCAGCAGCGGCGGCAGGGGGCCAATTACGGAGCCCCAGCATTTT	CASSGGRGPITEPQHF	TRBD1	TRBV2	TRBJ1-5	.